This TCR beta chain was sequenced during a study of T cell repertoires in cytomegalovirus infection. Across the whole study: Public TCR beta signatures provided an indication of both CMV infection and a matching HLA type.

A single record per CDR3 protein comes from TCRdb applying MiXCR to the reads. Seen here are around 280,000 distinct CDR3 sequences, roughly 9.3% observed once, and the top ten hold less than 3%. The CDR3 runs to 14 residues. V shed 2 bases and J 1 base; nucleotides not matched to a gene: 4. CDR1 and CDR2 from the germline V gene are DFQATT and SNEGSKA (reference sequence). The chain joins TRBV20-1 to TRBJ1-1, with 7 bases aligning to TRBD1. The clonotype comes from a human donor in good health (CMV status not recorded). Some clones in this sample may be carry-over from other donors' samples. Sequenced input: PBMCs. This chain's CDR3 is CSARRQGANTEAFF. In nucleotides, the CDR3 is TGCAGTGCTAGAAGACAGGGTGCGAACACTGAAGCTTTCTTT.